The 3 T cell receptor beta chains presented below share a single source sample, sequenced in a study of blood T cell repertoires in COVID-19 (dated by TCRdb to about 2020). Library construction relied on the immunoSEQ multiplex PCR assay. TCRdb took this table from immuneACCESS and kept in-frame rearrangements with V and J called. Such tables lack part of the clones; where checked against another copy, unresolved V genes explain under half of the gap, and the rest is unexplained. The sample records some 120,000 clones, around four fifths of which are singletons. Just under 25% of the sample is taken by the ten largest. The specimen was peripheral blood. These TCRs come from a human donor in a cohort sampled during active COVID-19.

The gene calls are TRBV5-1 and TRBJ2-5; 9 bases map to TRBD1. CDR1 is SGHRS and CDR2 is YFSETQ in the germline V gene. This CDR3 has 16 residues. V lost 4 bases, J lost 5 bases, and 12 bases stayed unmatched. The CDR3, as DNA: TGCGCCAGCAGCACCACCGGGACAGGGATTTTGGAGACCCAGTACTTC. Amino acids: CASSTTGTGILETQYF.

V is TRBV18 and J is TRBJ2-1; 9 nucleotides align to TRBD2. V lost 6 bases and J lost 2; bases outside the gene matches: 5. The V gene's germline CDR1 is KGHSH and CDR2 LQKENI. The CDR3 is 15 amino acids. The CDR3 DNA follows: TGTGCCAGCTCTTGGGTAGCGGGGGCCTACAATGAGCAGTTCTTC. Amino acid sequence: CASSWVAGAYNEQFF.

The V call is TRBV7-9, the J call TRBJ1-2; possible D gene TRBD1, 6 bases. This CDR3 is built from 17 residues. Between the trimmed V and J ends, which lost 5 bases and 2 bases, there was a span of 21 bases. Germline V gene lookup returns CDR1 SEHNR and CDR2 FQNEAQ (reference sequence). CDR3 protein: CASSRRAGAIKNYGYTF. CDR3 in DNA: TGTGCCAGCAGCCGACGAGCAGGGGCCATCAAAAACTATGGCTACACCTTC.